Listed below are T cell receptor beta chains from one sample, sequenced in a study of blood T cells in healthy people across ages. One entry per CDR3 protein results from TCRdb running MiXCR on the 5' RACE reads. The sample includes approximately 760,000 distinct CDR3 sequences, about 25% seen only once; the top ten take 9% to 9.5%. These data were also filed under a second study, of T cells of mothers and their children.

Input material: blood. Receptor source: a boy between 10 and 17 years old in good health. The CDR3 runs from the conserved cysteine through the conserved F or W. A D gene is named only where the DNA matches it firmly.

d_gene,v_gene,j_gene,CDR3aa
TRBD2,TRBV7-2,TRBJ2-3,CASSLVPGGSTDTQYF
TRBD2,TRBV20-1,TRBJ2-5,CSARGLAGGGETQYF
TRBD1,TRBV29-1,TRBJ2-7,CSASDREGEQYF
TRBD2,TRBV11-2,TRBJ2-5,CASSRLAGGRVAETQYF
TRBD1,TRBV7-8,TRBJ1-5,CASSSTGYPGPQHF
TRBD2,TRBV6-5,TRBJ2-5,CASSYLKASGQETQYF
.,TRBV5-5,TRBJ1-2,CASSLDLRRVYGYTF
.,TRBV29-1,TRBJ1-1,CSVSGRDEAFF
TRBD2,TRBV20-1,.,CSAREGLPYNEQFF
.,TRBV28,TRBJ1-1,CASSPPGLEAFF
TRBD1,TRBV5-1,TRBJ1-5,CASSWTGDSNRPQHF
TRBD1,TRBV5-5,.,CASSFTPVAGGGEQFF
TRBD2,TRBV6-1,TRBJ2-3,CASSISGRITDTQYF
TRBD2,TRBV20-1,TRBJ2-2,CSAQTSGRWTGELFF
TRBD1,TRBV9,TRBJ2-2,CASSGNRGKGDTGELFF
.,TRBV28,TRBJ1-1,CASSLWWGNTEAFF
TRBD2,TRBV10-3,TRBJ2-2,CATRRLAGEGGGELFF
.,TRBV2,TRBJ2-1,CASSVVQGNEQFF
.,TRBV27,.,CASKSGVVGNEQFF
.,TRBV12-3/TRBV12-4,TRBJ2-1,CASSQTREQFF
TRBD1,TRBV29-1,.,CSVEDLTGEAYEQYF
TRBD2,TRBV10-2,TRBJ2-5,CASKSSGGAETQYF
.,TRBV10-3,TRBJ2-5,CAISEISGGKEETQYF
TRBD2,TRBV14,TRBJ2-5,CASSTKRGKIQETQYF
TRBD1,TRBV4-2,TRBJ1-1,CASSPQTGVMNTEAFF
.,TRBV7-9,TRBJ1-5,CASSSSNPLPGTSNQPQHF
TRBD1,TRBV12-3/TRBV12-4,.,CASSSLQTGNPYEQYF
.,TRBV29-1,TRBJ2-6,CSVDVVGANVLTF
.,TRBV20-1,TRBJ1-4,CSAGERQPTNEKLFF
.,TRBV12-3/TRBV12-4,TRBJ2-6,CASSRSSGANVLTF
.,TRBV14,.,CASSQDAGTLQFF
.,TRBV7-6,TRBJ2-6,CASSSRPQGFSQTGANVLTF
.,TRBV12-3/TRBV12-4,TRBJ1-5,CASSLFGSNQPQHF
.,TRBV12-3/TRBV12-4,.,CASRAWGPNYEQYF
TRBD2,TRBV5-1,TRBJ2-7,CASSGAGADYEQYF
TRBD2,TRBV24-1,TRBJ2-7,CATSRTSGSDEQYF